These 28 T cell receptor beta chains originate from one sample sequenced in a study of OX40 agonist ivuxolimab in advanced cancers. TCRdb keeps only in-frame clones here, not all; method: immunoSEQ multiplex PCR. This table has 65,000 to 80,000 clones, roughly 91% appearing once. The sample in question was CD4+ or CD8+ T cells sorted from blood, obtained in a trial of the OX40 agonist ivuxolimab. All receptors derive from an adult with an advanced solid tumor such as melanoma, head and neck, liver or kidney cancer.

V is TRBV6-6 and J is TRBJ2-3; D is perhaps TRBD1 (6 bases). The germline gives CDR1 MNHNY, CDR2 SVGAGI (reference sequence). V was pared by 5 bases and J by 0 bases, with 9 bases between. This CDR3 has 14 amino acids. The chain's CDR3 is CASSTGSSTDTQYF. For the CDR3, the DNA is TGTGCCAGCAGTACAGGGTCTAGCACAGATACGCAGTATTTT.

This clone appeared once. The chain carries TRBV7-6 and TRBJ2-1; TRBD2 matches at 12 bases. The CDR3 is 15 residues long. The germline CDR1 and CDR2 sequences are SGHVS and FNYEAQ. With 5 bases clipped from V and 6 bases from J, the junction kept 5 bases outside the gene matches. CDR3 sequence reads: CASSPLAGGGNEQFF. The CDR3 bases are TGTGCCAGCAGCCCACTAGCGGGAGGTGGCAATGAGCAGTTCTTC.

This sequence joins TRBV27 and TRBJ1-1; D is ambiguous. Trimming cost V 3 bases and J 6 bases, with 8 bases left between them. CDR3 length: 12 residues. Germline CDR1 reads MNHEY; CDR2 reads SMNVEV (reference sequence). In DNA form, the CDR3 reads TGTGCCAGCAGTTTTGTAGGGTCTGAAGCTTTCTTT. This codes for CASSFVGSEAFF.

The chain employs TRBV6-1 and TRBJ2-5; D is perhaps TRBD2 (5 bases). The V gene lost 7 bases and the J gene lost 1 base, with 10 bases spanning the gap. The germline gives CDR1 MNHNS, CDR2 SASEGT. The length of the CDR3 is 13 residues. This chain's CDR3 is CASTRGSQETQYF. DNA of the CDR3: TGTGCCAGCACCCGGGGTTCCCAAGAGACCCAGTACTTC.

V gene TRBV11-2 combines with J gene TRBJ2-7, with TRBD1 identical over 9 bases. Germline V lookup: CDR1 SGHAT, CDR2 FQNNGV. The CDR3 consists of 17 residues. The V segment lost 4 bases and the J segment 3 bases; nucleotides outside the gene matches: 13. The CDR3 DNA is TGTGCCAGCAGCTCCCTTAGGCTAGACAGGGGGTTCTACGAGCAGTACTTC. This gives the protein CASSSLRLDRGFYEQYF.

With regard to this clone: A junction end diverges from the germline sequence, so it may reflect a read error. Within the sample, other DNA sequences also encode this same CDR3. The chain couples TRBV6-1 to TRBJ1-2; D gene uncertain. This CDR3 comprises 14 residues. CDR1 and CDR2 (germline): MNHNS, SASEGT. Here the CDR3 reads CASSGYVGPYGYTF. For the CDR3, the DNA is TGTGCCAGTAGTGGGTACGTGGGCCCCTATGGCTACACCTTC.

The chain couples TRBV5-1 to TRBJ1-1; weak D call: TRBD1 (5 bases). The CDR3 has 14 residues. Trimming removed 5 bases from V and 3 bases from J, with 14 bases in between. Germline loops: CDR1 SGHRS, CDR2 YFSETQ. The CDR3 here is CASSESGWDTEAFF. The CDR3 DNA reads TGCGCCAGCAGTGAGTCAGGGTGGGACACTGAAGCTTTCTTT.

V is TRBV7-6 and J is TRBJ2-7; 12 nucleotides line up with TRBD2. Trimming removed 6 bases from V and 4 bases from J; junction bases left unmatched: 4. CDR1 and CDR2 from the germline V gene are SGHVS and FNYEAQ. This CDR3 has 14 residues. CDR3 DNA: TGTGCCAGCAGTCGACTAGCGGGAGAGTACGAGCAGTACTTC. Encoded protein: CASSRLAGEYEQYF. Variable domain in full (rest from reference TRBV7-6 and TRBJ2-7): GAGVSQSPRYKVTKRGQDVALRCDPISGHVSLYWYRQALGQGPEFLTYFNYEAQQDKSGLPNDRFSAERPEGSISTLTIQRTEQRDSAMYRCASSRLAGEYEQYFGPGTRLTVT.

The chain employs TRBV7-6 and TRBJ1-6, with D unclear. CDR1 is SGHVS and CDR2 is FNYEAQ in the germline V gene. V was trimmed by 3 bases and J by 7 bases, leaving 7 bases between them. The CDR3 has 13 amino acids. DNA for the CDR3: TGTGCCAGCAGCTTGGAATTAAATTCACCCCTCCACTTT. Translation gives CASSLELNSPLHF.

The genes are TRBV18 and TRBJ1-2; unclear D gene. V was pared by 4 bases and J by 4 bases, with 19 bases between. CDR3 length equals 16 residues. Germline V lookup: CDR1 KGHSH, CDR2 LQKENI. The CDR3 spells CASSQSQAISAYGYTF. For the CDR3, the DNA is TGTGCCAGCTCACAGTCGCAGGCAATAAGTGCCTATGGCTACACCTTC. Filled out from reference TRBV18 and TRBJ1-2, the complete variable domain reads NAGVMQNPRHLVRRRGQEARLRCSPMKGHSHVYWYRQLPEEGLKFMVYLQKENIIDESGMPKERFSAEFPKEGPSILRIQQVVRGDSAAYFCASSQSQAISAYGYTFGSGTRLTVV.

The chain uses TRBV2 and TRBJ1-1, with 7 bases identical to TRBD1. The J segment lost 1 base and the V segment lost 6 bases, leaving 14 bases of the junction unmatched. The germline CDR1 and CDR2 sequences are SNHLY and FYNNEI. This CDR3 comprises 17 residues. The CDR3 nucleotides read TGTGCCAGCAGAGGGGTAGAACAGGGGCTAAGGAACACTGAAGCTTTCTTT. This sequence encodes CASRGVEQGLRNTEAFF.

The J gene is TRBJ2-2, the V gene TRBV18, with a weak D call TRBD1 (5 bases). Per the germline V gene, CDR1 is KGHSH and CDR2 is LQKENI. Between the trimmed V and J ends, which lost 0 bases and 2 bases, there was a span of 10 bases. The CDR3 covers 16 residues. CDR3: CASSPPGQGNTGELFF. CDR3 coding DNA: TGTGCCAGCTCACCACCGGGGCAGGGAAACACCGGGGAGCTGTTTTTT.

The chain uses TRBV7-9 and TRBJ2-1; no firm D call. From germline, CDR1 is SEHNR and CDR2 FQNEAQ (reference sequence). The germline V and J ends were trimmed by 1 base and 10 bases, with 5 bases remaining between them. The CDR3 has 11 residues. CDR3 coding DNA: TGTGCCAGCAGCTTAGGTGACGAGCAGTTCTTC. This gives the protein CASSLGDEQFF.

This chain uses TRBV5-6 with TRBJ2-7; TRBD1 or TRBD2 may be the D gene (5 bases each). V gave up 3 bases and J gave up 0 bases, with 16 bases separating them. The CDR3 contains 16 residues. Germline assignment: CDR1 SGHDT and CDR2 YYEEEE. Here the CDR3 reads CASSSPGTDSSYEQYF. CDR3 in DNA: TGTGCCAGCAGCTCCCCCGGGACCGACAGCTCCTACGAGCAGTACTTC.

The chain couples TRBV30 to TRBJ2-5; D perhaps matches TRBD1 (5 bases). CDR1 is GTSNPN, CDR2 SVGIG, per germline (reference sequence). V was shortened by 5 bases and J by 1 base, with 17 bases between the two germline ends. The CDR3 covers 15 residues. The chain's CDR3 is CAWGALQGPQETQYF. CDR3 DNA sequence: TGTGCCTGGGGGGCCCTCCAGGGCCCCCAAGAGACCCAGTACTTC. Drawing the rest from reference TRBV30 and TRBJ2-5, the complete variable domain is SQTIHQWPATLVQPVGSPLSLECTVEGTSNPNLYWYRQAAGRGLQLLFYSVGIGQISSEVPQNLSASRPQDRQFILSSKKLLLSDSGFYLCAWGALQGPQETQYFGPGTRLLVL.

The sample holds a few counts of this clone. The rearrangement joins TRBV10-3 to TRBJ1-1; TRBD1 might be the D (6 bases). The CDR3 consists of 14 residues. Trimming removed 2 bases at V and 6 bases at J, with 13 bases between. Germline loops: CDR1 ENHRY, CDR2 SYGVKD. The CDR3 spells CAISEGDRRPEAFF. The CDR3 coding sequence is TGTGCCATCAGTGAGGGTGACAGGCGGCCTGAAGCTTTCTTT.

The rearrangement joins TRBV27 to TRBJ2-1; 8 nucleotides line up with TRBD2. V was pared by 2 bases and J by 2 bases, with 5 bases of the junction left unmatched. Germline V gene lookup returns CDR1 MNHEY and CDR2 SMNVEV (reference sequence). The CDR3 covers 16 residues. The CDR3 DNA follows: TGTGCCAGCAGTTTACCGGGACTAGGAGCCTACAATGAGCAGTTCTTC. As protein: CASSLPGLGAYNEQFF.

The CDR3 region is CASSQDKGQGYEQYF. As DNA, the CDR3 is TGCGCCAGCAGCCAAGATAAAGGACAGGGCTACGAGCAGTACTTC. The chain carries TRBV4-1 and TRBJ2-7; 8 nucleotides line up with TRBD1. Germline trimming cut 0 bases from V and 3 bases from J; bases unmatched to any gene: 4. Germline V gives CDR1 MGHRA, CDR2 YSYEKL. The CDR3 length is 15 residues.

This clone was counted once. The chain carries TRBV27 and TRBJ1-2; D perhaps matches TRBD1 (6 bases). This CDR3 is built from 15 residues. Trimming removed 3 bases at V and 9 bases at J, with 20 bases between. CDR1 is MNHEY, CDR2 SMNVEV, per germline (reference sequence). Here the CDR3 DNA reads TGTGCCAGCAGTTTTAGATCAGGGGCTATTCTGAGCTACACCTTC. This translates into CASSFRSGAILSYTF.

The chain joins TRBV19 to TRBJ1-4; 10 positions match TRBD1. CDR3 length: 15 amino acids. Germline lookup yields CDR1 LNHDA and CDR2 SQIVND (reference sequence). The V gene end was trimmed by 4 bases and the J gene end by 5 bases; junction bases not matched to a gene: 4. CDR3 amino acids: CASSTLGQGNEKLFF. CDR3 bases: TGTGCCAGTAGTACCCTGGGACAGGGGAATGAAAAACTGTTTTTT.

V and J are TRBV4-2 and TRBJ2-1; no clear D. Deletions cut 1 base from V and 2 bases from J, with 15 bases between. The germline CDR1 and CDR2 sequences are LGHNA and YNFKEQ. The CDR3 is made up of 17 amino acids. CDR3 amino acids: CASSQGASYGAYNEQFF. The CDR3 nucleotides read TGTGCCAGCAGCCAAGGGGCGAGTTATGGCGCCTACAATGAGCAGTTCTTC.

The chain has TRBV10-1 and TRBJ2-2; 12 bases are a match to TRBD2. Trimming at V came to 10 bases and at J to 4 bases, leaving 7 bases not matched to a gene. This CDR3 contains 15 residues. CDR1 is WNHNN and CDR2 is SYGVQD in the germline V gene (reference sequence). DNA of the CDR3: TGCGCCACTACTGGACTAGCGGGAAGCACCGGGGAGCTGTTTTTT. Protein sequence: CATTGLAGSTGELFF.

CDR3 in amino acids: CASSLVVDEQYF. The CDR3 DNA follows: TGTGCCAGCAGCTTAGTAGTAGACGAGCAGTACTTC. V gene TRBV7-9 combines with J gene TRBJ2-7; no clear D. V lost 1 base and J 5 bases, leaving 6 bases between the germline ends. Germline V gene sequence: CDR1 SEHNR, CDR2 FQNEAQ (reference sequence). The CDR3 loop spans 12 amino acids.

The CDR3 DNA is TGTGCCAGTAGCCTAGACCTTTATGAGGTCTATGGCTACACCTTC. It translates to CASSLDLYEVYGYTF. The chain combines TRBV19 with TRBJ1-2; D remains ambiguous. The germline V gene has CDR1 LNHDA and CDR2 SQIVND (reference sequence). V was shortened by 6 bases and J by 4 bases, with 18 bases between the two germline ends. CDR3 length: 15 amino acids.

The V gene is TRBV6-4, the J gene TRBJ2-1, with 9 bases identical to TRBD1. V was clipped by 3 bases and J by 5 bases; unmatched bases: 2. Germline V CDR1 and CDR2: MRHNA, SNTAGT. The CDR3 sequence is 14 residues long. The CDR3 DNA reads TGTGCCAGCAGTGAGGGACAGGGAAACAATGAGCAGTTCTTC. Translated, it gives CASSEGQGNNEQFF.

This rearrangement joins TRBV7-2 to TRBJ1-2, with D possibly matching TRBD1 (5 bases). Trimming cost V 5 bases and J 8 bases, with 21 bases left between them. The germline gives CDR1 SGHTA, CDR2 FQGNSA. This CDR3 spans 15 amino acids. CDR3 in amino acids: CASSERTDSWGGYTF. DNA for the CDR3: TGTGCCAGCAGCGAGAGGACGGATTCCTGGGGCGGCTACACCTTC.

This chain connects TRBV4-1 to TRBJ1-2; tentatively, D is TRBD1 (5 bases). V was trimmed by 0 bases and J by 4 bases, leaving 6 bases between them. Germline-derived CDR1 and CDR2 are MGHRA and YSYEKL. This CDR3 is 13 amino acids long. The CDR3 protein is CASSQDRAYGYTF. The CDR3 nucleotides are TGCGCCAGCAGCCAAGACAGGGCCTATGGCTACACCTTC.

The chain carries TRBV7-9 and TRBJ1-4; D not resolved. Per germline, CDR1 SEHNR and CDR2 FQNEAQ (reference sequence). The CDR3 is 13 residues long. V dropped 0 bases and J dropped 4 bases, with 3 bases sitting between them. The CDR3 coding sequence is TGTGCCAGCAGCTTAGCCAATAATGAAAAACTGTTTTTT. This translates into CASSLANNEKLFF. Together with reference TRBV7-9 and TRBJ1-4, the CDR3 gives the full variable domain: DTGVSQNPRHKITKRGQNVTFRCDPISEHNRLYWYRQTLGQGPEFLTYFQNEAQLEKSRLLSDRFSAERPKGSFSTLEIQRTEQGDSAMYLCASSLANNEKLFFGSGTQLSVL.